Each of the 31 T cell receptor beta chains below was sequenced from the same sample in a study of T cell responses to AZD1222 COVID-19 vaccine. The table came from immunoSEQ multiplex PCR; TCRdb's copy has only in-frame clones and leaves some out. The table lists 150,000 to 200,000 clones, 90% to 95% of them singletons. The source was peripheral blood, collected 28 days after the second AZD1222 dose. These receptors all stem from an adult who received the AZD1222 COVID-19 vaccine.

The chain combines TRBV11-3 with TRBJ2-1; a weak D match, TRBD2 (7 bases). This CDR3 is built from 15 residues. V lost 3 bases to trimming and J lost 4 bases, with 13 bases between them. The germline CDR1 and CDR2 sequences are SGHNT and YENEEA. CDR3 coding DNA: TGTGCCAGCAGCTTGGGAGGGGGGCTTTACAATGAGCAGTTCTTC. This gives the protein CASSLGGGLYNEQFF.

This chain joins TRBV7-9 and TRBJ1-6; unclear D gene. V was shortened by 4 bases and J by 9 bases, with 22 bases between the two germline ends. Germline V gene lookup returns CDR1 SEHNR and CDR2 FQNEAQ (reference sequence). CDR3 length: 17 residues. CDR3 loop: CASSSYGGGRGGSPLHF. Written as DNA, the CDR3 is TGTGCCAGCAGCTCATATGGTGGAGGGCGGGGAGGTTCACCCCTCCACTTT.

V gene TRBV19 combines with J gene TRBJ2-2, with TRBD2 identical over 9 bases. The CDR3 is 14 amino acids. Germline-derived CDR1 and CDR2 are LNHDA and SQIVND (reference sequence). The V segment lost 7 bases and the J segment 7 bases; nucleotides outside the gene matches: 7. The DNA of the CDR3 is TGTGCCAGTAATAGGCGGGAGGGCCACGGGGAGCTGTTTTTT. It encodes CASNRREGHGELFF.

This chain uses TRBV2 with TRBJ2-7; D might be TRBD1 (5 bases). Germline loops: CDR1 SNHLY, CDR2 FYNNEI. CDR3 length: 14 amino acids. V was shortened by 5 bases and J by 5 bases, with 16 bases between the two germline ends. As DNA, the CDR3 is TGTGCCAGCAGTAGACTCGTGGGGCCCGACGAGCAGTACTTC. Protein: CASSRLVGPDEQYF.

V and J are TRBV12-3 or TRBV12-4 and TRBJ1-2; D is undetermined. CDR3 length: 13 residues. Trimming took off 7 bases at V and 5 bases at J, with 14 bases between the two ends. For the CDR3, the DNA is TGTGCCAGCACCCGCCCCTTCGGATATGGCTACACCTTC. As protein: CASTRPFGYGYTF.

The chain uses TRBV7-9 and TRBJ1-1; 11 bases align to TRBD1. There are 17 residues in the CDR3. The ends lost 5 bases at V and 5 bases at J; junction bases unmatched: 13. Germline CDR1 SEHNR, CDR2 FQNEAQ (reference sequence). The CDR3 sequence: CASSTRTGGNSGTEAFF. The CDR3 nucleotides are TGTGCCAGCAGCACCCGGACAGGGGGCAATTCCGGGACTGAAGCTTTCTTT.

V is TRBV30 and J is TRBJ2-7, with 15 bases fitting TRBD2. V gave up 3 bases and J gave up 0 bases; unmatched junction bases: 3. The CDR3 is 16 residues long. Germline V gene data show CDR1 as GTSNPN and CDR2 as SVGIG (reference sequence). CDR3 protein: CAWSGTSGRSSYEQYF. Here the CDR3 DNA reads TGTGCCTGGAGCGGGACTAGCGGGAGGAGCTCCTACGAGCAGTACTTC.

The rearrangement links TRBV10-1 to TRBJ1-2, with D possibly being TRBD1 (6 bases). Per the germline V gene, CDR1 is WNHNN and CDR2 is SYGVQD (reference sequence). The V end lost 0 bases, the J end lost 7 bases, and 9 bases lay between the germline ends. The CDR3 is 13 amino acids. CDR3 loop: CASSESQGSGYTF. In DNA, the CDR3 is TGCGCCAGCAGTGAGTCACAGGGAAGTGGCTACACCTTC.

In this sample, this clone turned up once. This rearrangement joins TRBV19 to TRBJ2-3, with 9 positions matching TRBD1. CDR1 is LNHDA and CDR2 is SQIVND in the germline V gene (reference sequence). The CDR3 sequence is 17 residues long. J was trimmed by 0 bases and V by 4 bases; bases with no gene match: 8. CDR3 DNA sequence: TGTGCCAGTAGTAAGGGACAGGGATTAACTAGCACAGATACGCAGTATTTT. Its translation: CASSKGQGLTSTDTQYF.

This chain links TRBV5-4 with TRBJ2-1; 7 bases align to TRBD2. V trimming: 1 base; J trimming: 3 bases; junction bases outside the gene matches: 7. CDR3 length equals 16 residues. Germline CDR1 and CDR2: SGHNT and YYREEE (reference sequence). The CDR3 loop reads CASSLNLAANYNEQFF. In DNA form, the CDR3 reads TGTGCCAGCAGCTTGAATCTAGCGGCCAACTACAATGAGCAGTTCTTC.

J is TRBJ2-2 and V is TRBV18; TRBD1 aligns across 9 bases. The junction had 7 bases not matched to a gene; V was cut back by 0 bases and J by 5 bases. CDR1 KGHSH and CDR2 LQKENI come from the germline V gene. CDR3 length equals 17 residues. CDR3 sequence (DNA): TGTGCCAGCTCACCACCGAACAGGGGGCGAGGAACCGGGGAGCTGTTTTTT. Protein sequence: CASSPPNRGRGTGELFF.

The J gene is TRBJ2-2, the V gene TRBV5-1; perhaps TRBD1 as D (7 bases). This CDR3 spans 15 amino acids. Trimming shortened V by 2 bases and J by 4 bases, and 12 bases separated the two germline ends. Germline V gene data show CDR1 as SGHRS and CDR2 as YFSETQ. The CDR3 sequence is CASSLQGTFTGELFF. The DNA for the CDR3 is TGCGCCAGCAGCTTACAGGGGACTTTCACCGGGGAGCTGTTTTTT.

The chain employs TRBV3-1 (or the pseudogene TRBV3-2) and TRBJ1-2; 8 nucleotides agree with TRBD1. With V trimmed by 1 base and J by 3 bases, 7 bases remained unmatched. CDR3 size: 16 residues. The germline V gene encodes CDR1 LGHDT and CDR2 YNNKEL (reference sequence). CDR3 in amino acids: CASSQGVSGGYYGYTF. In DNA form, the CDR3 reads TGTGCCAGCAGCCAAGGGGTCTCAGGGGGCTACTATGGCTACACCTTC.

This sequence joins TRBV13 and TRBJ2-1; D is unresolved. This CDR3 region has 13 residues. V shed 5 bases and J shed 1 base, with 6 bases lying between them. Germline V gene data show CDR1 as PRHDT and CDR2 as FYEKMQ (reference sequence). DNA of the CDR3: TGTGCCAGCAGCGGGGTGTCCTACAATGAGCAGTTCTTC. Its protein product is CASSGVSYNEQFF.

Only one count was recorded for this clone. This chain links TRBV5-6 with TRBJ2-7; tentative D call: TRBD1 (6 bases). Germline V gene lookup returns CDR1 SGHDT and CDR2 YYEEEE. Trimming stripped 4 bases from V and 2 bases from J, with 16 bases between. The CDR3 is 15 residues long. As DNA, the CDR3 is TGTGCCAGCAGCCTACAGGGTCTGGACCCCTACGAGCAGTACTTC. It codes for CASSLQGLDPYEQYF.

The chain has TRBV12-3 or TRBV12-4 and TRBJ2-2; TRBD2 is a possible D gene (5 bases). V shed 1 base and J shed 5 bases, with 5 bases lying between them. This CDR3 has 13 residues. The DNA for the CDR3 is TGTGCCAGCAGTTTAGGGACTACCGGGGAGCTGTTTTTT. Its translation is CASSLGTTGELFF.

This clone has only one observation. V is TRBV2 and J is TRBJ1-2; 8 nucleotides line up with TRBD1. Trimming cost V 5 bases and J 6 bases; bases outside gene matches: 5. Germline values: CDR1 SNHLY, CDR2 FYNNEI. The CDR3 runs to 13 residues. The CDR3 region is CASSPQGGHGYTF. In nucleotides, the CDR3 is TGTGCCAGCAGTCCACAGGGGGGCCATGGCTACACCTTC. The full variable domain, its missing parts supplied by reference TRBV2 and TRBJ1-2, is EPEVTQTPSHQVTQMGQEVILRCVPISNHLYFYWYRQILGQKVEFLVSFYNNEISEKSEIFDDQFSVERPDGSNFTLKIRSTKLEDSAMYFCASSPQGGHGYTFGSGTRLTVV.

The chain links TRBV4-3 to TRBJ2-6; D is ambiguous. The V and J ends lost 4 bases and 4 bases respectively, with 11 bases between them. CDR3 length: 15 amino acids. Germline loops: CDR1 LGHNA, CDR2 YSLEER. The CDR3 region has the DNA TGCGCCAGCAGCCGTTCCTTCTCGGGGGCCAACGTCCTGACTTTC. Protein: CASSRSFSGANVLTF.

This chain connects TRBV30 to TRBJ2-1, with TRBD2 matching 11 bases. The germline V gene has CDR1 GTSNPN and CDR2 SVGIG (reference sequence). The CDR3 runs to 18 residues. With V trimmed by 0 bases and J by 6 bases, 13 bases remained unmatched. DNA for the CDR3: TGTGCCTGGAGTGTCCGTAGCGGGAGGGTGTATTTGTTCAATGAGCAGTTCTTC. Translating it yields CAWSVRSGRVYLFNEQFF.

The V call is TRBV2, the J call TRBJ1-2; no definite D call. The germline gives CDR1 SNHLY, CDR2 FYNNEI. The ends were cut back, 10 bases at V and 5 bases at J, with 23 bases in the middle. This CDR3 comprises 15 residues. The CDR3 DNA follows: TGTGCCACCCACCAAGGAGGGCTGTATTGGTATGGCTACACCTTC. This translates into CATHQGGLYWYGYTF.

The rearrangement uses TRBV18 and TRBJ1-1, with 7 bases matching TRBD1. Germline assignment: CDR1 KGHSH and CDR2 LQKENI. The CDR3 totals 14 residues. Unmatched junction bases numbered 8, after V lost 4 bases and J lost 6 bases. The CDR3 here is CASSRNRGSAEAFF. The CDR3 DNA reads TGTGCCAGCTCACGCAACAGGGGTTCGGCTGAAGCTTTCTTT.

This clone came up once. This rearrangement joins TRBV25-1 to TRBJ2-1; possibly TRBD1 or TRBD2 for D (5 bases each). Germline loops: CDR1 MGHDK, CDR2 SYGVNS. V was cut by 3 bases and J by 1 base, with 13 bases left in between. The CDR3 runs to 16 residues. CDR3 loop: CASSDLGTGSYNEQFF. CDR3 coding DNA: TGTGCCAGCAGTGATTTGGGGACCGGGTCCTACAATGAGCAGTTCTTC.

The chain combines TRBV30 with TRBJ1-6; tentative D call: TRBD1 (5 bases). The V end was cut by 0 bases, the J end by 11 bases, with 11 bases between. Germline V lookup: CDR1 GTSNPN, CDR2 SVGIG (reference sequence). The CDR3 extends over 13 amino acids. Here the CDR3 reads CAWSVRGRAPLHF. For the CDR3, the DNA is TGTGCCTGGAGTGTACGGGGACGGGCACCCCTCCACTTT.

This chain links TRBV6-6 with TRBJ1-1; the D gene is possibly TRBD1 (5 bases). Per germline, CDR1 MNHNY and CDR2 SVGAGI (reference sequence). The V end lost 7 bases, the J end lost 7 bases, and 19 bases lay between the germline ends. CDR3 length equals 14 residues. In nucleotides, the CDR3 is TGTGCCAGCAAAAAGACCGGGGGAGGCCATGAAGCTTTCTTT. It is translated as CASKKTGGGHEAFF.

Concerning this clone itself: The identical CDR3 is also encoded by other nucleotide sequences in the sample. This sequence joins TRBV30 and TRBJ1-6; maybe TRBD1 (6 bases). Trimming removed 1 base from V and 7 bases from J, with 11 bases in between. CDR1 GTSNPN and CDR2 SVGIG come from the germline V gene (reference sequence). This CDR3 comprises 14 residues. CDR3 amino acids: CAWSAGQGNSPLHF. CDR3 nucleotides: TGTGCCTGGAGTGCAGGTCAGGGGAATTCACCCCTCCACTTT.

The chain carries TRBV7-2 and TRBJ2-6; 8 nucleotides match TRBD1. The CDR3 sequence is 19 residues long. V was pared by 5 bases and J by 0 bases, with 12 bases of the junction left unmatched. Germline loops: CDR1 SGHTA, CDR2 FQGNSA. The CDR3 DNA reads TGTGCCAGCAGCCCCGCCCTCGGGACAGGATACTCTGGGGCCAACGTCCTGACTTTC. Residues: CASSPALGTGYSGANVLTF.

This chain joins TRBV12-5 and TRBJ1-2, with TRBD1 matching over 7 bases. Germline V gene sequence: CDR1 LGHNT, CDR2 FRNRAP. The CDR3 runs to 13 residues. V was clipped by 4 bases and J by 4 bases; unmatched bases: 3. CDR3 residues: CASGWTGTYGYTF. The DNA of the CDR3 is TGTGCTAGTGGTTGGACAGGTACCTATGGCTACACCTTC.

This rearrangement joins TRBV7-6 to TRBJ2-1, with 8 nucleotides matching TRBD2. CDR1 and CDR2 from the germline V gene are SGHVS and FNYEAQ. J was trimmed by 8 bases and V by 5 bases; bases with no gene match: 11. This CDR3 spans 15 amino acids. CDR3 coding DNA: TGTGCCAGCAGCCGAACCCTCGGGGGGGCGGATGAGCAGTTCTTC. Amino acid sequence: CASSRTLGGADEQFF.

The V gene is TRBV6-5, the J gene TRBJ2-7; 9 positions match TRBD1. CDR1 is MNHEY, CDR2 SVGAGI, per germline. The CDR3 has 14 residues. V lost 4 bases and J lost 0; bases outside the gene matches: 1. CDR3 sequence reads: CASSWDRASYEQYF. The DNA of the CDR3 is TGTGCCAGCAGTTGGGACAGGGCCTCCTACGAGCAGTACTTC.

This rearrangement joins TRBV3-1 (or the pseudogene TRBV3-2) to TRBJ2-4, with 7 positions matching TRBD1. This CDR3 has 15 residues. V lost 3 bases and J lost 0; bases outside the gene matches: 2. Germline loops: CDR1 LGHDT, CDR2 YNNKEL (reference sequence). The DNA of the CDR3 is TGTGCCAGCAGCCACCACAGGGGAGCCAAAAACATTCAGTACTTC. Translated: CASSHHRGAKNIQYF.

The chain couples TRBV19 to TRBJ1-5; D remains ambiguous. Germline V gene sequence: CDR1 LNHDA, CDR2 SQIVND (reference sequence). The CDR3 has 14 residues. V gave up 5 bases and J gave up 1 base, with 9 bases separating them. CDR3 bases: TGTGCCAGTAGTGTAATCAAGAGCAATCAGCCCCAGCATTTT. It encodes CASSVIKSNQPQHF.